This T cell receptor beta chain was captured in a study of shared clonotypes between healthy human individuals. Study in general: Ranging from 18 to 49 in age, donors were two women and a few men. Used for every donor were three CD4 naive, three CD4 memory, two CD8 naive and one CD8 memory plate. Notes on the study in general: Clonotypes not shared had lower generation probabilities than those common to all four donors. Sequencing depth was expected to influence donor clonotype sharing.

It was CD45RO-negative cells, positively selected for CCR7, that made up naive CD8 cells, with terminally differentiated effector memory CD45RA+ cells excluded. The method was immunoSEQ multiplex PCR; TCRdb's version includes in-frame clones alone and lacks a portion of them. The sample yields roughly 2,000,000 clones, around 93% seen once. With respect to this clone: The antigen remains unidentified.

This TCR derives from a man younger than 35 in good health. Some clones in this sample may be carry-over from other donors' samples. Sequenced: naive CD8+ T cells from PBMCs.

CDR3 nucleotide sequence: TGTGCCAGTAGTATCTGGACCGCTAGCTCCTACGAGCAGTACTTC. The encoded protein is CASSIWTASSYEQYF. The chain is built from TRBV19 and TRBJ2-7; no clear D. The CDR3 loop spans 15 amino acids. The V end was cut by 3 bases, the J end by 0 bases, with 12 bases between. Germline V gives CDR1 LNHDA, CDR2 SQIVND (reference sequence).